The clone carrying this T cell receptor (beta chain) occurred a few times. Clones were sequenced by immunoSEQ multiplex PCR, and TCRdb holds only the in-frame ones, with some missing. This table has 100,000 to 130,000 clones, around 83% appearing once. The entry originates in a study of blood T cell repertoires in COVID-19. On the study more broadly: T cells, B-cell-depleted T cells, or PBMCs supplied cDNA or gDNA.

The CDR3 runs to 14 residues. Trimming shortened V by 4 bases and J by 1 base, and 10 bases separated the two germline ends. CDR1 and CDR2 (germline): SNHLY, FYNNEI. The source of this sequence is a man in his 70s with acute or convalescent COVID-19. Sequencing used peripheral blood. V is TRBV2 and J is TRBJ2-5; TRBD1 is a possible D gene (6 bases). The CDR3 bases are TGTGCCAGCAGTGGGACAGTATTCCAAGAGACCCAGTACTTC. This gives the protein CASSGTVFQETQYF. Full variable domain (remainder filled in from reference TRBV2 and TRBJ2-5): EPEVTQTPSHQVTQMGQEVILRCVPISNHLYFYWYRQILGQKVEFLVSFYNNEISEKSEIFDDQFSVERPDGSNFTLKIRSTKLEDSAMYFCASSGTVFQETQYFGPGTRLLVL.